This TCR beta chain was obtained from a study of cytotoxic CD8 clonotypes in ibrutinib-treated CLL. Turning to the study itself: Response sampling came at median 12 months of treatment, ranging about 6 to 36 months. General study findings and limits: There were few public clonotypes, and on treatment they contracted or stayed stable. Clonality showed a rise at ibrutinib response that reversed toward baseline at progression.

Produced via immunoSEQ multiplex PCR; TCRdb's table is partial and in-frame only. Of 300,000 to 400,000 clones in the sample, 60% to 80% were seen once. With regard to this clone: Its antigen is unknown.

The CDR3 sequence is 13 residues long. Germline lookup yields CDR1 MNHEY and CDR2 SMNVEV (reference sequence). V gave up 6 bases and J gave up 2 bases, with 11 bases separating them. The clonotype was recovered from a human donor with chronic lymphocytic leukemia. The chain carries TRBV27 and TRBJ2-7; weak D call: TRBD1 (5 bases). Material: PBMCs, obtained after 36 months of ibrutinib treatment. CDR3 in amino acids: CASSSRGTYEQYF. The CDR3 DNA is TGTGCCAGCAGCTCTAGGGGTACCTACGAGCAGTACTTC.